Included here is one T cell receptor (beta chain) sequence, with context. This entry comes from a study of blood T cell repertoires in COVID-19. Germline V CDR1 and CDR2: SGHTA, FQGNSA. The CDR3 sequence is 16 residues long. The germline V and J ends were trimmed by 4 bases and 13 bases, with 23 bases remaining between them. Repertoires were generated with immunoSEQ multiplex PCR, while TCRdb's copy carries only in-frame clones and drops some. The sample has hundreds of thousands of clones, about nine tenths seen once. The sample comprised PBMCs or T cells enriched from blood (not recorded which). The genes are TRBV7-2 and TRBJ1-6, with TRBD1 as a possible D gene (5 bases). The receptor was isolated from a woman in her thirties or forties who had recovered from COVID-19. The CDR3 region has the DNA TGTGCCAGCAGCTCCCTAGGACAATTCCCCGGTTTGCCCCTCCACTTT. It yields the protein CASSSLGQFPGLPLHF. The variable domain in full, completed from reference TRBV7-2 and TRBJ1-6, reads GAGVSQSPSNKVTEKGKDVELRCDPISGHTALYWYRQSLGQGLEFLIYFQGNSAPDKSGLPSDRFSAERTGGSVSTLTIQRTQQEDSAVYLCASSSLGQFPGLPLHFGNGTRLTVT.